Below, 6 T cell receptor beta chains from the same sample are listed, as sequenced in a study of vaccination and CD4 T cells after COVID-19. Researchers used the Oncomine TCR Beta short-read assay to sequence DNA from cultured CD4+ T cells. TCRdb called the PCR reads again in MiXCR, with one record for every CDR3 protein. The sample carries around 3,300 distinct CDR3 sequences, approximately 83% recorded once. Treatment described: approximately nine-day PBMC culture with coronavirus spike peptide pools or control peptides (ViraFEST assay). No antigen has been identified for these receptors. Specimen: CD4+ T cells from blood, cultured in vitro. The receptors were gathered from a human donor who had recovered from COVID-19.

The rearrangement links TRBV6-1 to TRBJ1-5, with D possibly TRBD1 on 5 matching bases. Germline V gene lookup returns CDR1 MNHNS and CDR2 SASEGT. Trimming took 6 bases from V and 1 from J, leaving 19 bases between them. There are 17 residues in the CDR3. The CDR3 DNA is TGTGCCAGCAGCCACACCGACGCACCAGGGAGCAATCAGCCCCAGCATTTT. This codes for CASSHTDAPGSNQPQHF.

The chain carries TRBV6-1 and TRBJ1-3; D might be TRBD1 (5 bases). The length of the CDR3 is 14 residues. V was clipped by 6 bases and J by 4 bases, with 13 bases between them. Germline CDR1 is MNHNS and CDR2 is SASEGT. For the CDR3, the DNA is TGTGCCAGCAGCCCTGGGGGGACGGGAAACACCATATATTTT. Amino acids: CASSPGGTGNTIYF.

CDR3 nucleotide sequence: TGTGCCAGCAGTTCACTACAGGTTTATAATTCACCCCTCCACTTT. Translating it yields CASSSLQVYNSPLHF. The chain uses TRBV27 and TRBJ1-6, with a tentative D call TRBD1 (5 bases). V shed 4 bases and J shed 4 bases, with 11 bases lying between them. The CDR3 is 15 amino acids. Germline CDR1 MNHEY, CDR2 SMNVEV (reference sequence).

CDR3 nucleotide sequence: TGTGCCACCCACGAGGGTGGCTATGGCTACACCTTC. Amino acids: CATHEGGYGYTF. V is TRBV28 and J is TRBJ1-2; no firm D call. This CDR3 contains 12 residues. Trimming took off 10 bases at V and 4 bases at J, with 13 bases between the two ends. Germline loops: CDR1 MDHEN, CDR2 SYDVKM.

The genes are TRBV30 and TRBJ1-2; tentatively, D is TRBD1 (6 bases). V lost 3 bases and J 3 bases, leaving 11 bases between the germline ends. The CDR3 contains 13 residues. Per the germline V gene, CDR1 is GTSNPN and CDR2 is SVGIG (reference sequence). CDR3 sequence reads: CAWSFWTDYGYTF. The CDR3 region has the DNA TGTGCCTGGAGCTTCTGGACAGACTATGGCTACACCTTC. Complete variable domain (other parts from reference TRBV30 and TRBJ1-2): SQTIHQWPATLVQPVGSPLSLECTVEGTSNPNLYWYRQAAGRGLQLLFYSVGIGQISSEVPQNLSASRPQDRQFILSSKKLLLSDSGFYLCAWSFWTDYGYTFGSGTRLTVV.

This clonotype was seen just once. This chain joins TRBV19 and TRBJ1-6; D is ambiguous. The V and J ends lost 2 bases and 9 bases respectively, with 17 bases between them. In germline, CDR1 is LNHDA, CDR2 SQIVND (reference sequence). The CDR3 has 16 amino acids. CDR3 protein: CASSISPRGVISPLHF. In DNA, the CDR3 is TGTGCCAGTAGTATAAGCCCCCGAGGCGTGATTTCACCCCTCCACTTT.